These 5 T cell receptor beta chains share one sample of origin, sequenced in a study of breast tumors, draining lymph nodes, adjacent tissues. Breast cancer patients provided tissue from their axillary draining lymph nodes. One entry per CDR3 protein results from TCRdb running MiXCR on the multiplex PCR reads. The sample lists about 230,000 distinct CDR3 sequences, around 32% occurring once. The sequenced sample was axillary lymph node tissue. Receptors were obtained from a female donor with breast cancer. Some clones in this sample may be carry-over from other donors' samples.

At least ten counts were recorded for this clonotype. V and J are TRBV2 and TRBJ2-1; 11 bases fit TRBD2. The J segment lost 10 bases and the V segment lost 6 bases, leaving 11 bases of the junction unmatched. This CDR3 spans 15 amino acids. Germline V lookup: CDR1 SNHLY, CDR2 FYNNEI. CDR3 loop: CASSPSSGRAGEQFF. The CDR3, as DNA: TGTGCCAGCAGCCCTAGTAGCGGGAGGGCAGGGGAGCAGTTCTTC.

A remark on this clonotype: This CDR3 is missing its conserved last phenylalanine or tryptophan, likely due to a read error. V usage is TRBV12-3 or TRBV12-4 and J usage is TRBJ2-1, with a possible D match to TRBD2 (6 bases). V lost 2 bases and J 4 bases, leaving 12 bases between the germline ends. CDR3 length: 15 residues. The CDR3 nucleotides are TGTGCCAGCAGTTTATCGGGACTTCGATACAATGAGCAGTTCCTC. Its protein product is CASSLSGLRYNEQFL.

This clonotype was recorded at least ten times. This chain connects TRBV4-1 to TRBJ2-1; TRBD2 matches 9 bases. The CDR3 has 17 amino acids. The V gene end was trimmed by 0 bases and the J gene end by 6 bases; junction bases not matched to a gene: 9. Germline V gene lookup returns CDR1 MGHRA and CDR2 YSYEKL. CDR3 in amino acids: CASSQEFWREGGNEQFF. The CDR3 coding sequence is TGCGCCAGCAGCCAAGAGTTTTGGCGGGAGGGTGGCAATGAGCAGTTCTTC.

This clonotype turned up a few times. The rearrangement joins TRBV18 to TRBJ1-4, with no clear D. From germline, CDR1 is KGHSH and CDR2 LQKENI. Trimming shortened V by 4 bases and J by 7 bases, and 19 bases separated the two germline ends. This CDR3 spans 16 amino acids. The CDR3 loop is CASSRSLVKEGEKLFF. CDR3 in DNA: TGTGCCAGCTCACGGTCTCTTGTAAAGGAGGGTGAAAAACTGTTTTTT.

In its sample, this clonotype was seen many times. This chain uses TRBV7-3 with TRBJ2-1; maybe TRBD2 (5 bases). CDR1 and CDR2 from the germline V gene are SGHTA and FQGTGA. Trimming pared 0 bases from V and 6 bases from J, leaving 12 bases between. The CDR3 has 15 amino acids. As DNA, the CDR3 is TGTGCCAGCAGCTTAACTAGCCGGAGGACCAATGAGCAGTTCTTC. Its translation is CASSLTSRRTNEQFF.